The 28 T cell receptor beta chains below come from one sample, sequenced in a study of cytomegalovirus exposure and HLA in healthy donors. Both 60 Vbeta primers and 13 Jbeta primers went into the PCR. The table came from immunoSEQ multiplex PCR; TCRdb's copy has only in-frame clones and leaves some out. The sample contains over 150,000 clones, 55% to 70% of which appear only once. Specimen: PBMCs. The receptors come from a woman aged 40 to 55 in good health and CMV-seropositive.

CDR3 in DNA: TGTGCCAGCAGCTTCACAGGGGGCGTAGACAATGAGCAGTTCTTC. It encodes CASSFTGGVDNEQFF. This chain joins TRBV5-8 and TRBJ2-1; 9 bases match TRBD1. J was trimmed by 5 bases and V by 2 bases; bases with no gene match: 5. The germline V gene has CDR1 SGHTS and CDR2 YDEGEE. The CDR3 has 15 residues.

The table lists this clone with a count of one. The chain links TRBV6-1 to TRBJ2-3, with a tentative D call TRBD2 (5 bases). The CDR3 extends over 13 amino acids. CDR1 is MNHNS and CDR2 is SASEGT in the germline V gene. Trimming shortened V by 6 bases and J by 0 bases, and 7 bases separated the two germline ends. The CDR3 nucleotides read TGTGCCAGCAGGGGAGCTAGCACAGATACGCAGTATTTT. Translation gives CASRGASTDTQYF.

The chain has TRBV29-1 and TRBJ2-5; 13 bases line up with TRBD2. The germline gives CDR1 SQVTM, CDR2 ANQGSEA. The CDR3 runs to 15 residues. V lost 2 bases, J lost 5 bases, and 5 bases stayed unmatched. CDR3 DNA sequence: TGCAGCGTTGAAAGACTAGCGGGGGGCAGGGAGACCCAGTACTTC. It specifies CSVERLAGGRETQYF.

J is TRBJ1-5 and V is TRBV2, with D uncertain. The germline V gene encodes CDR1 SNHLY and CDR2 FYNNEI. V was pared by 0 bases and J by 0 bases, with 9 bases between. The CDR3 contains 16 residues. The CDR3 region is CASSEALLASNQPQHF. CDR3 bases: TGTGCCAGCAGTGAAGCGCTTTTGGCTAGCAATCAGCCCCAGCATTTT. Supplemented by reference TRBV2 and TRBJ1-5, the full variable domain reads EPEVTQTPSHQVTQMGQEVILRCVPISNHLYFYWYRQILGQKVEFLVSFYNNEISEKSEIFDDQFSVERPDGSNFTLKIRSTKLEDSAMYFCASSEALLASNQPQHFGDGTRLSIL.

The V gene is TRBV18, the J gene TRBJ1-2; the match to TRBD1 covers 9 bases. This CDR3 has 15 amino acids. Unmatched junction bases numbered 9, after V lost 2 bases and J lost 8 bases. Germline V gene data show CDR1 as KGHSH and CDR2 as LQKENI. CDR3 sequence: CASSPLDRGVEGYTF. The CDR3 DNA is TGTGCCAGCTCACCATTGGACAGGGGAGTCGAGGGCTACACCTTC. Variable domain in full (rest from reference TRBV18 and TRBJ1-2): NAGVMQNPRHLVRRRGQEARLRCSPMKGHSHVYWYRQLPEEGLKFMVYLQKENIIDESGMPKERFSAEFPKEGPSILRIQQVVRGDSAAYFCASSPLDRGVEGYTFGSGTRLTVV.

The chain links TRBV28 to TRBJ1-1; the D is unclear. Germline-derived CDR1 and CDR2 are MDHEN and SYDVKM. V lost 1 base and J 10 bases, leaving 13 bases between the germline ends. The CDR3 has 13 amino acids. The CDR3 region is CASSLFRENGAFF. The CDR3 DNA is TGTGCCAGCAGTTTATTTCGGGAGAATGGAGCTTTCTTT.

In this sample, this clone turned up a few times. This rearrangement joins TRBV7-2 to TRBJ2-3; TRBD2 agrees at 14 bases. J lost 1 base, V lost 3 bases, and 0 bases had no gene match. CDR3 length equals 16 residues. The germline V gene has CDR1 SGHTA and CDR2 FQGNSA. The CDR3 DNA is TGTGCCAGCAGCTTGGGACTAGCGGGGGGCACAGATACGCAGTATTTT. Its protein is CASSLGLAGGTDTQYF.

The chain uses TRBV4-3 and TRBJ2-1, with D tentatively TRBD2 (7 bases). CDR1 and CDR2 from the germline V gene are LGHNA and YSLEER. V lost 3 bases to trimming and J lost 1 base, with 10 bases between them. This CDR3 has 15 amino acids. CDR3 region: CASSQEGGSYNEQFF. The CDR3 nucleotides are TGCGCCAGCAGCCAGGAGGGGGGGTCCTACAATGAGCAGTTCTTC.

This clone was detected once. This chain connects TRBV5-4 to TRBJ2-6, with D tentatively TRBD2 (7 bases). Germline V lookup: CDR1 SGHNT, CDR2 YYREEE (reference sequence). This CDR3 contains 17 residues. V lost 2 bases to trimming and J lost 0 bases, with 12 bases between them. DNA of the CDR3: TGTGCCAGCAGCTTCGGGGGGACAAGCTCTGGGGCCAACGTCCTGACTTTC. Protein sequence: CASSFGGTSSGANVLTF.

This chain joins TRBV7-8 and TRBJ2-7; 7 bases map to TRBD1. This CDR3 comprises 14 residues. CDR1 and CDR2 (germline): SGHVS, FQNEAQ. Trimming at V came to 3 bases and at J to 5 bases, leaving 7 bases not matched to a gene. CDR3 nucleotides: TGTGCCAGCAGCTTGAGAACAGGGGACGACGAGCAGTACTTC. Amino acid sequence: CASSLRTGDDEQYF.

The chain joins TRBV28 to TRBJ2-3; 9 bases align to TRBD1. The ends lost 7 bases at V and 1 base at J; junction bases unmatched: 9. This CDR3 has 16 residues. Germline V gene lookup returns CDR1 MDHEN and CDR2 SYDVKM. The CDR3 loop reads CASKSIRDRGTDTQYF. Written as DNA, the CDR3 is TGTGCCAGCAAGTCTATTCGGGACAGGGGCACAGATACGCAGTATTTT.

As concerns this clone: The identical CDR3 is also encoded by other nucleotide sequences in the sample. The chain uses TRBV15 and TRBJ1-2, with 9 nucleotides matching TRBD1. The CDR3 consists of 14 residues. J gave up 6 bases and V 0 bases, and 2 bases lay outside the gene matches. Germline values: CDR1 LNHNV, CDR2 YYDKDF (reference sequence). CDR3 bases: TGTGCCACCAGCAGAGATAGACAGGGGGATGGCTACACCTTC. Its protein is CATSRDRQGDGYTF.

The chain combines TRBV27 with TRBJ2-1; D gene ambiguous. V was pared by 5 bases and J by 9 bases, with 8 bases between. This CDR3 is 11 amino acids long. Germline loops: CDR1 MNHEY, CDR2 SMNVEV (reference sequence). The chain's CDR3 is CASSSLGEQFF. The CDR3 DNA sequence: TGTGCCAGCAGTAGCCTTGGTGAGCAGTTCTTC.

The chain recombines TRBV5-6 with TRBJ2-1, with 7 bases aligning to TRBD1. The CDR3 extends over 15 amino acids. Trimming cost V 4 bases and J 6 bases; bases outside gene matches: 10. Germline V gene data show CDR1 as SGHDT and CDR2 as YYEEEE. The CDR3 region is CASSRILGGSNEQFF. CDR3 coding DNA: TGTGCCAGCAGCCGCATATTAGGGGGCTCCAATGAGCAGTTCTTC.

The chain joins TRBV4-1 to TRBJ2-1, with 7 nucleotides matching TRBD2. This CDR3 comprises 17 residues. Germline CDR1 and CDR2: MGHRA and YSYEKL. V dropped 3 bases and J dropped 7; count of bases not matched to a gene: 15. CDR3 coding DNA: TGCGCCAGCAGCCAGACTCTAAGCGGGGAGGAAGGAAATGAGCAGTTCTTC. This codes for CASSQTLSGEEGNEQFF.

The CDR3 DNA sequence: TGTGCCAGCAGTCCCCCAGGGTGGGATGGCTACACCTTC. It yields the protein CASSPPGWDGYTF. The rearrangement joins TRBV28 to TRBJ1-2; TRBD1 is a possible D gene (5 bases). This CDR3 comprises 13 residues. V gave up 5 bases and J gave up 6 bases, with 13 bases separating them. CDR1 and CDR2 from the germline V gene are MDHEN and SYDVKM.

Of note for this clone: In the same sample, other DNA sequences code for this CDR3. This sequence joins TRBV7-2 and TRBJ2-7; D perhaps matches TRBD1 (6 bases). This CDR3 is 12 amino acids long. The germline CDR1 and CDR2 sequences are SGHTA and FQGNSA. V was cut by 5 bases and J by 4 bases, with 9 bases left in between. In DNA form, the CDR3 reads TGTGCCAGCAGCCTCACAGGGTACGAGCAGTACTTC. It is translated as CASSLTGYEQYF.

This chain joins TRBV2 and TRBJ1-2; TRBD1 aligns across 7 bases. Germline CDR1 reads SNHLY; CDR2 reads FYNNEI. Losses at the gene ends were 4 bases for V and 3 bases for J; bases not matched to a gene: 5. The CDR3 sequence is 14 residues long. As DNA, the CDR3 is TGTGCCAGCAGTGCGGGGCAGGGGGACTATGGCTACACCTTC. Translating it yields CASSAGQGDYGYTF.

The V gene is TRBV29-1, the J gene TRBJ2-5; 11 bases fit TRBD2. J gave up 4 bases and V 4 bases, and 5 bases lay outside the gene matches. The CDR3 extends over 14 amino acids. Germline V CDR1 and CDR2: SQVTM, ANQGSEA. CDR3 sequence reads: CSVALAGGLETQYF. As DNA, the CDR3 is TGCAGCGTTGCTCTAGCGGGGGGCCTAGAGACCCAGTACTTC.

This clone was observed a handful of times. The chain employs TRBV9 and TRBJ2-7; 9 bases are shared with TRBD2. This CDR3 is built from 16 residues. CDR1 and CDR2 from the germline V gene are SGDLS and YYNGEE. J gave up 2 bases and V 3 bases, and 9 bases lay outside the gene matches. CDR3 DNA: TGTGCCAGCAGCGCTGCCGGGACTAGCAATCCCTACGAGCAGTACTTC. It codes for CASSAAGTSNPYEQYF.

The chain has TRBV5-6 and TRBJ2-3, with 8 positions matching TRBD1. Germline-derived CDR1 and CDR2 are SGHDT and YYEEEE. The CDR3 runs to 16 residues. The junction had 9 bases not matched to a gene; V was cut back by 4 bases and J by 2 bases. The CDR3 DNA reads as TGTGCCAGCAGCCTCCCCGACAGGGGAATCACAGATACGCAGTATTTT. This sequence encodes CASSLPDRGITDTQYF.

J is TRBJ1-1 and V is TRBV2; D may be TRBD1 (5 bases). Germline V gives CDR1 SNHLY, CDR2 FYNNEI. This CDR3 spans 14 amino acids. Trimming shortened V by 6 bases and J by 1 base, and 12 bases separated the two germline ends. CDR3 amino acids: CASRARGRNTEAFF. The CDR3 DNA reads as TGTGCCAGCAGGGCAAGGGGCCGGAACACTGAAGCTTTCTTT. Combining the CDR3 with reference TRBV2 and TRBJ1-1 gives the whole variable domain EPEVTQTPSHQVTQMGQEVILRCVPISNHLYFYWYRQILGQKVEFLVSFYNNEISEKSEIFDDQFSVERPDGSNFTLKIRSTKLEDSAMYFCASRARGRNTEAFFGQGTRLTVV.

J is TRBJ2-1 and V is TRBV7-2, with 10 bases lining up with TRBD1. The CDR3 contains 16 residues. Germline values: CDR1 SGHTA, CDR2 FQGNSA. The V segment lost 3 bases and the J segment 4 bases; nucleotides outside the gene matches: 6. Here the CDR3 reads CASSFYWTGGYNEQFF. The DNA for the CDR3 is TGTGCCAGCAGCTTTTATTGGACAGGGGGTTACAATGAGCAGTTCTTC.

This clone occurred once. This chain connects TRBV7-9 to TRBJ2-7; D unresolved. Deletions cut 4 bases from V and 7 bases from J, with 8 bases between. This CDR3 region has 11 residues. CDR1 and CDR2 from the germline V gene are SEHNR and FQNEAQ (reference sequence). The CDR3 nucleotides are TGTGCCAGCAGCTCCCTTTTGGAGCAGTACTTC. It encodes CASSSLLEQYF. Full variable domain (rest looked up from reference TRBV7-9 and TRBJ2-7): DTGVSQNPRHKITKRGQNVTFRCDPISEHNRLYWYRQTLGQGPEFLTYFQNEAQLEKSRLLSDRFSAERPKGSFSTLEIQRTEQGDSAMYLCASSSLLEQYFGPGTRLTVT.

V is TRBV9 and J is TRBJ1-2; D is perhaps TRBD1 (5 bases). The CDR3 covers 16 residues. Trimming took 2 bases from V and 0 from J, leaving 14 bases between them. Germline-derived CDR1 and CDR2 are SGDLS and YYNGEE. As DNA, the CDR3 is TGTGCCAGCAGCGTGGGGGGGAGGGAAGCTAACTATGGCTACACCTTC. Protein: CASSVGGREANYGYTF.

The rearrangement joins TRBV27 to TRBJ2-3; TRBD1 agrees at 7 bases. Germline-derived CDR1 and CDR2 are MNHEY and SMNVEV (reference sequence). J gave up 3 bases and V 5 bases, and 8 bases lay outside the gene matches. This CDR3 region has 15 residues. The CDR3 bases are TGTGCCAGCAGTCCGACGACAGGGCGAACAGATACGCAGTATTTT. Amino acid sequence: CASSPTTGRTDTQYF.

The CDR3 loop is CARSLDRGWAKNIQYF. The CDR3 region has the DNA TGTGCCAGAAGCTTGGATCGAGGGTGGGCCAAAAACATTCAGTACTTC. The chain links TRBV5-3 to TRBJ2-4, with D tentatively TRBD2 (5 bases). TRBV5-3 is filed as an ORF, its function uncertain. V lost 0 bases and J lost 1, with 11 bases in between. This CDR3 region has 16 residues.

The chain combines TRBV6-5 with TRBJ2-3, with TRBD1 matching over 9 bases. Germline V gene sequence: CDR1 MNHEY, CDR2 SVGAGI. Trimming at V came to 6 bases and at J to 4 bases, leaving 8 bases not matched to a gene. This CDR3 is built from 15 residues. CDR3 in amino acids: CASSSGQGIPDTQYF. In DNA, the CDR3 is TGTGCCAGCAGCTCGGGACAGGGTATCCCAGATACGCAGTATTTT.